The 26 T cell receptor beta chains reported below all come from one sample, sequenced in a study of blood T cell repertoires in COVID-19. Clones were read by immunoSEQ multiplex PCR, and TCRdb kept only the in-frame ones, dropping some. Altogether around 130,000 clones are present, 82% being singletons, with the ten largest covering about 4%. The sequenced material came from peripheral blood. These receptors were collected from a woman aged 80 or over with acute or convalescent COVID-19.

This clone showed up just a few times. The rearrangement links TRBV7-2 to TRBJ2-1; 10 nucleotides match TRBD1. V was pared by 5 bases and J by 3 bases, with 4 bases of the junction left unmatched. This CDR3 comprises 15 residues. The germline gives CDR1 SGHTA, CDR2 FQGNSA. The DNA for the CDR3 is TGTGCCAGCAGCGAACGGACAGGGGGCTACAATGAGCAGTTCTTC. Translated: CASSERTGGYNEQFF.

This chain links TRBV30 with TRBJ2-1; 10 bases agree with TRBD1. Germline V gene sequence: CDR1 GTSNPN, CDR2 SVGIG (reference sequence). V was clipped by 3 bases and J by 8 bases; unmatched bases: 10. The CDR3 totals 15 residues. This CDR3 is CAWSPGQGTGYEQFF. The CDR3 bases are TGTGCCTGGAGCCCGGGACAGGGGACGGGCTATGAGCAGTTCTTC.

The CDR3 nucleotides read TGTGCCAGCAGTTTACAGGGGGCGCAGGTCGGGGAGACCCAGTACTTC. It yields the protein CASSLQGAQVGETQYF. The chain has TRBV27 and TRBJ2-5; 8 bases fit TRBD1. The CDR3 is 16 residues long. Germline CDR1 is MNHEY and CDR2 is SMNVEV (reference sequence). The J segment lost 5 bases and the V segment lost 2 bases, leaving 10 bases of the junction unmatched.

The CDR3 reads CASGYWTGANEQYF. In nucleotides, the CDR3 is TGCGCCAGCGGCTATTGGACAGGGGCCAACGAGCAGTACTTC. This chain joins TRBV10-2 and TRBJ2-7; TRBD1 aligns across 9 bases. J gave up 5 bases and V 8 bases, and 10 bases lay outside the gene matches. There are 14 residues in the CDR3. Germline values: CDR1 WSHSY, CDR2 SAAADI.

This clone was detected only a few times. The V gene is TRBV11-2, the J gene TRBJ2-1, with TRBD1 matching 7 bases. The germline V gene has CDR1 SGHAT and CDR2 FQNNGV. This CDR3 is built from 17 residues. V shed 3 bases, J shed 3 bases, and the junction held 11 bases outside the gene matches. CDR3 sequence (DNA): TGTGCCAGCAGCTTCAGGGACAGCCAACTTATCTACAATGAGCAGTTCTTC. Its translation: CASSFRDSQLIYNEQFF. The full variable domain, rest sourced from reference TRBV11-2 and TRBJ2-1, is EAGVAQSPRYKIIEKRQSVAFWCNPISGHATLYWYQQILGQGPKLLIQFQNNGVVDDSQLPKDRFSAERLKGVDSTLKIQPAKLEDSAVYLCASSFRDSQLIYNEQFFGPGTRLTVL.

The chain couples TRBV19 to TRBJ1-2; TRBD1 agrees at 7 bases. This CDR3 has 14 amino acids. From germline, CDR1 is LNHDA and CDR2 SQIVND (reference sequence). Trimming at V came to 4 bases and at J to 7 bases, leaving 9 bases not matched to a gene. The chain's CDR3 is CASSTIDRVGGYTF. The CDR3 DNA follows: TGTGCCAGTAGTACAATCGACAGGGTGGGTGGCTACACCTTC.

The count of this clone is one. The chain couples TRBV27 to TRBJ2-2; 8 bases are a match to TRBD1. The CDR3 is 19 residues long. The ends lost 7 bases at V and 2 bases at J; junction bases unmatched: 18. CDR1 and CDR2 (germline): MNHEY, SMNVEV (reference sequence). CDR3 sequence (DNA): TGTGCCAGCAAAAGAGGCCGACAGGGGTTGATCCTAAACACCGGGGAGCTGTTTTTT. Its translation: CASKRGRQGLILNTGELFF.

The J gene is TRBJ1-5, the V gene TRBV6-1; 8 positions agree with TRBD1. CDR1 is MNHNS, CDR2 SASEGT, per germline. The CDR3 covers 14 residues. The trim removed 6 bases at V and 3 bases at J, leaving 4 bases unmatched. As DNA, the CDR3 is TGTGCCAGCAGCTCGACAGGGGTCAATCAGCCCCAGCATTTT. Amino acids: CASSSTGVNQPQHF.

This sequence joins TRBV7-9 and TRBJ2-7; 7 nucleotides match TRBD1. V lost 3 bases, J lost 1 base, and 6 bases stayed unmatched. CDR3 length equals 15 residues. The V gene's germline CDR1 is SEHNR and CDR2 FQNEAQ (reference sequence). The CDR3 DNA reads as TGTGCCAGCAGCTTTCTCTCGGGACAGTCCTACGAGCAGTACTTC. It yields the protein CASSFLSGQSYEQYF.

The rearrangement uses TRBV4-1 and TRBJ2-7, with 7 bases lining up with TRBD1. Trimming at V came to 3 bases and at J to 12 bases, leaving 8 bases not matched to a gene. Germline lookup yields CDR1 MGHRA and CDR2 YSYEKL. This CDR3 spans 12 amino acids. The CDR3 loop is CASSQPGQLLYF. The CDR3 nucleotides read TGCGCCAGCAGCCAGCCGGGACAGTTGCTGTACTTC.

This clone was picked up a small number of times. The chain carries TRBV15 and TRBJ1-2; possible D gene TRBD1, 6 bases. This CDR3 comprises 13 residues. V was shortened by 4 bases and J by 8 bases, with 14 bases between the two germline ends. Germline V CDR1 and CDR2: LNHNV, YYDKDF (reference sequence). The CDR3 loop reads CATSKGGGLGYTF. The CDR3 DNA sequence: TGTGCCACCAGCAAAGGGGGGGGGCTGGGCTACACCTTC.

The V call is TRBV11-2, the J call TRBJ2-7, with 7 bases lining up with TRBD2. J was trimmed by 2 bases and V by 2 bases; bases with no gene match: 9. CDR1 is SGHAT and CDR2 is FQNNGV in the germline V gene. The CDR3 is 16 amino acids. The CDR3 sequence: CASSLIRASGTYEQYF. In DNA form, the CDR3 reads TGTGCCAGCAGCTTAATTAGGGCTAGCGGAACCTACGAGCAGTACTTC.

CDR3 DNA: TGTGCCACCAGCAGAGGACGAGGAGAGACCCAGTACTTC. It yields the protein CATSRGRGETQYF. The chain uses TRBV15 and TRBJ2-5; D is unresolved. Trimming pared 1 base from V and 4 bases from J, leaving 7 bases between. This CDR3 contains 13 residues. Looked up from germline, CDR1 is LNHNV and CDR2 is YYDKDF (reference sequence).

The chain uses TRBV7-2 and TRBJ1-3; no clear D. This CDR3 spans 17 amino acids. Between the trimmed V and J ends, which lost 1 base and 4 bases, there was a span of 17 bases. The germline gives CDR1 SGHTA, CDR2 FQGNSA. In DNA form, the CDR3 reads TGTGCCAGCAGCTTAGTGTGGGGAGGGTTAGGAGGAAACACCATATATTTT. Its translation is CASSLVWGGLGGNTIYF.

The chain links TRBV9 to TRBJ2-3; 11 bases agree with TRBD2. Trimming took 4 bases from V and 2 from J; bases not matched to a gene: 6. The germline V gene has CDR1 SGDLS and CDR2 YYNGEE. The CDR3 runs to 16 residues. This chain's CDR3 is CASSPHSGGATDTQYF. CDR3 DNA sequence: TGTGCCAGCAGCCCTCATAGCGGGGGGGCCACAGATACGCAGTATTTT.

This rearrangement joins TRBV20-1 to TRBJ1-1, with no clear D. CDR1 is DFQATT, CDR2 SNEGSKA, per germline (reference sequence). V gave up 3 bases and J gave up 1 base, with 15 bases separating them. CDR3 length: 15 amino acids. The CDR3 DNA reads as TGCAGTGCTAGTCCCTATCGCCGCGGGAACACTGAAGCTTTCTTT. Translation gives CSASPYRRGNTEAFF.

The rearrangement joins TRBV27 to TRBJ1-5, with unresolved D. The germline V and J ends were trimmed by 8 bases and 4 bases, with 12 bases remaining between them. Germline V gene data show CDR1 as MNHEY and CDR2 as SMNVEV (reference sequence). This CDR3 is 13 amino acids long. CDR3 region: CASGEGSNQPQHF. The CDR3 DNA follows: TGTGCCAGCGGTGAGGGTTCAAATCAGCCCCAGCATTTT.

The chain uses TRBV2 and TRBJ2-2; tentatively, D is TRBD2 (6 bases). Per the germline V gene, CDR1 is SNHLY and CDR2 is FYNNEI. This CDR3 has 15 amino acids. V was pared by 6 bases and J by 5 bases, with 16 bases between. CDR3 nucleotide sequence: TGTGCCAGCAGGGGTAGCGGAGACGGGACCGGGGAGCTGTTTTTT. This codes for CASRGSGDGTGELFF.

The CDR3 reads CASSEYRNYGYTF. The CDR3 bases are TGTGCCAGCAGTGAATACAGGAACTATGGCTACACCTTC. J is TRBJ1-2 and V is TRBV6-1; the D gene is possibly TRBD1 (5 bases). This CDR3 is built from 13 residues. V was pared by 2 bases and J by 2 bases, with 6 bases between. Germline CDR1 MNHNS, CDR2 SASEGT.

The chain combines TRBV10-3 with TRBJ2-3; D is perhaps TRBD2 (6 bases). CDR1 and CDR2 (germline): ENHRY, SYGVKD. V was cut by 6 bases and J by 4 bases, with 17 bases left in between. There are 15 residues in the CDR3. CDR3 amino acids: CAISLTSPASDTQYF. The CDR3, as DNA: TGTGCCATCAGCCTTACTAGCCCCGCATCAGATACGCAGTATTTT.

This chain joins TRBV29-1 and TRBJ2-3; a weak D match, TRBD2 (5 bases). V gave up 3 bases and J gave up 4 bases, with 11 bases separating them. Per germline, CDR1 SQVTM and CDR2 ANQGSEA. The CDR3 contains 13 residues. CDR3: CSVEGSASDTQYF. The CDR3 nucleotides read TGCAGCGTTGAGGGGAGCGCATCAGATACGCAGTATTTT.

CDR3 residues: CASSPGVRDTQYF. CDR3 nucleotide sequence: TGTGCCAGTAGTCCTGGTGTCCGCGATACCCAGTACTTC. The chain couples TRBV19 to TRBJ2-5, with no clear D. This CDR3 contains 13 residues. The V and J ends lost 5 bases and 8 bases respectively, with 15 bases between them. Germline V lookup: CDR1 LNHDA, CDR2 SQIVND (reference sequence).

This clone was seen a few times. V usage is TRBV2 and J usage is TRBJ1-1; D uncertain. Germline V gives CDR1 SNHLY, CDR2 FYNNEI. Trimming shortened V by 7 bases and J by 1 base, and 10 bases separated the two germline ends. This CDR3 spans 13 amino acids. CDR3 in amino acids: CASIFSRNTEAFF. The CDR3 DNA is TGTGCCAGCATTTTTAGCAGGAACACTGAAGCTTTCTTT.

The chain employs TRBV18 and TRBJ2-5; TRBD1 is a possible D gene (6 bases). The CDR3 is 13 residues long. Trimming removed 4 bases from V and 2 bases from J, with 8 bases in between. From germline, CDR1 is KGHSH and CDR2 LQKENI. In DNA form, the CDR3 reads TGTGCCAGCTCACTGGGGGCTCAAGAGACCCAGTACTTC. The encoded protein is CASSLGAQETQYF.

The rearrangement uses TRBV5-1 and TRBJ1-6; 7 bases align to TRBD1. From germline, CDR1 is SGHRS and CDR2 YFSETQ. The CDR3 totals 14 residues. V lost 7 bases, J lost 9 bases, and 10 bases stayed unmatched. The CDR3 DNA reads as TGCGCCAGCGGACCAGGGGGAAACGGTTCACCCCTCCACTTT. Amino acids: CASGPGGNGSPLHF.

This chain connects TRBV6-1 to TRBJ1-1; a weak D match, TRBD1 (5 bases). This CDR3 is 15 amino acids long. Deletions cut 2 bases from V and 1 base from J, with 11 bases between. From germline, CDR1 is MNHNS and CDR2 SASEGT. As DNA, the CDR3 is TGTGCCAGCAGTGAACGTACAGGCCAGAACACTGAAGCTTTCTTT. As protein: CASSERTGQNTEAFF.